The present T cell receptor (beta chain) was sequenced within a study of T-cell reconstitution after alpha-beta-depleted transplantation in children. Overall study findings and caveats: The high TCRbeta diversity at day 60 in some patients came from surviving recipient T cells and thymic progenitors. It was newly produced T cells that mostly accounted for T-cell counts and diversity one year after transplant. After transplant, at about two months, alpha-beta T cells were reportedly derived from several hundred expanded graft clones.

There are 14 residues in the CDR3. V was pared by 6 bases and J by 7 bases, with 8 bases of the junction left unmatched. This clonotype was recorded many times. Its antigen remains unknown. Unique molecular identifiers tagged the TCRbeta library. TCRdb reprocessed the PCR reads via MiXCR and lists one record per CDR3 protein. The repertoire holds 100,000 or so distinct CDR3 sequences, with roughly 7.1% as singletons. Sequenced here: PBMCs, sampled before TCRalphabeta/CD19-depleted stem cell transplant. This TCR derives from a boy younger than 10 with acute lymphoblastic leukemia, due to receive a stem cell transplant. The rearrangement links TRBV12-3 or TRBV12-4 to TRBJ1-5; 8 bases agree with TRBD1. The CDR3 DNA sequence: TGTGCCAGCAGCTCTGGACAGGGACGCCAGCCCCAGCATTTT. Its protein product is CASSSGQGRQPQHF.